A single T cell receptor beta chain is shown here with its context. What it recognizes is unknown. This sample's time point: baseline pretreatment blood. As to treatment: 15 Gy SBRT to primary tumor, nephrectomy 4 weeks later. This renal cell carcinoma was of the clear cell type. CDR1 and CDR2 from the germline V gene are SGHTA and FQGTGA. Trimming at V came to 3 bases and at J to 4 bases, leaving 8 bases not matched to a gene. The CDR3 is 16 amino acids. Clones were read by immunoSEQ multiplex PCR, and TCRdb kept only the in-frame ones, dropping some. The repertoire includes about 140,000 clones, 75% to 90% of them detected once, and around a quarter sits in the top ten. The sample originates from a study of radiation and T cells in renal cell carcinoma. General study points: Without pretreatment biopsies, baseline tumor clonotype presence was undetermined. From baseline, blood top tumor clonotypes peaked at 2 weeks post-radiation.

This material consisted of blood, taken from a patient whose treatment included radiotherapy and nephrectomy. J is TRBJ2-7 and V is TRBV7-3, with 11 bases matching TRBD2. This TCR was sampled from a woman in her fifties or sixties with renal cell carcinoma. CDR3 bases: TGTGCCAGCAGCTTGTCGGGACTAGCGGCTCCGTACGAGCAGTACTTC. Amino acids: CASSLSGLAAPYEQYF.